The rows below give T cell receptor beta chains drawn from one sample of a study of shared clonotypes between healthy human individuals. The repertoire was sequenced with immunoSEQ multiplex PCR; TCRdb's copy has only in-frame clones and lacks some. The sample holds 600,000 to 750,000 clones, about two thirds seen once. The material sequenced was memory CD4+ T cells sorted from blood. These receptors came from a woman aged 30 to 39 in good health. Both conserved end residues are part of each CDR3. D genes are given only for firm matches. Clone size is given for some rows only: seen once, a few or many times, or a class if the clone is expanded.

-,TRBJ2-7,TRBV19,-,CASSIGAGVIYEQYF,TGTGCCAGTAGTATAGGCGCAGGGGTAATCTACGAGCAGTACTTC
TRBD1,TRBJ1-1,TRBV15,-,CATSREMGQVNTEAFF,TGTGCCACCAGCAGGGAAATGGGACAGGTCAACACTGAAGCTTTCTTT
-,TRBJ1-1,TRBV4-1,-,CASSPGHSNTEAFF,TGCGCCAGCAGCCCGGGACATTCGAACACTGAAGCTTTCTTT
TRBD1,TRBJ2-7,TRBV5-1,-,CASRPNRGFVGQYF,TGCGCCAGCAGACCCAACAGGGGGTTTGTTGGGCAGTACTTC
TRBD2,TRBJ2-2,TRBV6-6,-,CASSRLAGAGELFF,TGTGCCAGCAGTAGACTAGCGGGAGCTGGGGAGCTGTTTTTT
TRBD1,TRBJ1-5,TRBV19,many,CASSTPGQGPGSNQPQHF,TGTGCCAGTAGCACTCCGGGACAGGGGCCTGGAAGTAATCAGCCCCAGCATTTT
-,TRBJ1-1,TRBV7-9,-,CASSPDRLYTEAFF,TGTGCCAGCAGCCCTGACAGGCTCTACACTGAAGCTTTCTTT
TRBD1,TRBJ2-7,TRBV7-9,few,CASSQGDGVRYEQYF,TGTGCCAGCAGCCAGGGGGATGGAGTACGCTACGAGCAGTACTTC
-,TRBJ1-1,TRBV29-1,few,CSVGRDGNTEAFF,TGCAGCGTTGGGAGGGACGGGAACACTGAAGCTTTCTTT
-,TRBJ2-2,TRBV7-9,-,CASSMGAPLETGELFF,TGTGCCAGCAGCATGGGGGCACCCCTGGAGACCGGGGAGCTGTTTTTT
TRBD2,TRBJ2-7,TRBV2,-,CASSSAYLGTTEQYF,TGTGCCAGCAGCAGCGCCTACCTCGGGACTACCGAGCAGTACTTC
-,TRBJ1-1,TRBV19,once,CASSIRTARLNTEAFF,TGTGCCAGTAGTATTAGGACAGCGCGATTGAACACTGAAGCTTTCTTT
-,TRBJ1-5,TRBV6-1,-,CASSVLYSNQPQHF,TGTGCCAGCAGTGTCCTGTATAGCAATCAGCCCCAGCATTTT
-,TRBJ1-4,TRBV5-8,-,CASSRLGSEWGEKLFF,TGTGCCAGCAGCCGTTTAGGTTCAGAGTGGGGTGAAAAACTGTTTTTT
-,TRBJ2-6,TRBV20-1,-,CSASPENALTF,TGCAGTGCTAGCCCTGAAAATGCCCTGACTTTC
-,TRBJ1-1,TRBV18,-,CASSQSDTEAFF,TGTGCCAGCTCACAGTCGGACACTGAAGCTTTCTTT
-,TRBJ1-5,TRBV19,-,CASSMLIWGTDSNQPQHF,TGTGCCAGTAGTATGTTGATTTGGGGGACGGATAGCAATCAGCCCCAGCATTTT
-,TRBJ2-2,TRBV18,-,CASSPVLEAAGELFF,TGTGCCAGCTCACCGGTTCTAGAGGCAGCCGGGGAGCTGTTTTTT
TRBD1,TRBJ1-3,TRBV16,-,CASARTSGTGSGNTIYF,TGTGCCAGCGCCAGGACTTCAGGGACAGGGAGCGGAAACACCATATATTTT
TRBD1,TRBJ1-2,TRBV4-1,-,CASSQALFGSGQGAYGYTF,TGCGCCAGCAGCCAAGCCCTGTTTGGGAGTGGACAGGGGGCGTATGGCTACACCTTC
TRBD1,TRBJ1-2,TRBV10-2,-,CASSEGQGAYGYTF,TGCGCCAGCAGTGAGGGACAGGGGGCCTATGGCTACACCTTC
-,TRBJ1-2,TRBV4-2,many,CASSQGTPERVYGYTF,TGTGCCAGCAGCCAAGGGACTCCGGAACGGGTCTATGGCTACACCTTC
-,TRBJ1-2,TRBV4-2,-,CASTDSPNYGYTF,TGTGCCAGCACGGACTCCCCTAACTATGGCTACACCTTC
TRBD1,TRBJ1-1,TRBV5-1,-,CASSLGDRDSPEAFF,TGCGCCAGCAGCTTGGGGGACAGGGATTCCCCTGAAGCTTTCTTT
TRBD1,TRBJ2-7,TRBV5-1,-,CASSFNRGYEQYF,TGCGCCAGCAGCTTTAACAGGGGGTACGAGCAGTACTTC
-,TRBJ2-5,TRBV7-2,-,CASSPEGRRRETQYF,TGTGCCAGCAGCCCGGAGGGACGGAGGCGGGAGACCCAGTACTTC